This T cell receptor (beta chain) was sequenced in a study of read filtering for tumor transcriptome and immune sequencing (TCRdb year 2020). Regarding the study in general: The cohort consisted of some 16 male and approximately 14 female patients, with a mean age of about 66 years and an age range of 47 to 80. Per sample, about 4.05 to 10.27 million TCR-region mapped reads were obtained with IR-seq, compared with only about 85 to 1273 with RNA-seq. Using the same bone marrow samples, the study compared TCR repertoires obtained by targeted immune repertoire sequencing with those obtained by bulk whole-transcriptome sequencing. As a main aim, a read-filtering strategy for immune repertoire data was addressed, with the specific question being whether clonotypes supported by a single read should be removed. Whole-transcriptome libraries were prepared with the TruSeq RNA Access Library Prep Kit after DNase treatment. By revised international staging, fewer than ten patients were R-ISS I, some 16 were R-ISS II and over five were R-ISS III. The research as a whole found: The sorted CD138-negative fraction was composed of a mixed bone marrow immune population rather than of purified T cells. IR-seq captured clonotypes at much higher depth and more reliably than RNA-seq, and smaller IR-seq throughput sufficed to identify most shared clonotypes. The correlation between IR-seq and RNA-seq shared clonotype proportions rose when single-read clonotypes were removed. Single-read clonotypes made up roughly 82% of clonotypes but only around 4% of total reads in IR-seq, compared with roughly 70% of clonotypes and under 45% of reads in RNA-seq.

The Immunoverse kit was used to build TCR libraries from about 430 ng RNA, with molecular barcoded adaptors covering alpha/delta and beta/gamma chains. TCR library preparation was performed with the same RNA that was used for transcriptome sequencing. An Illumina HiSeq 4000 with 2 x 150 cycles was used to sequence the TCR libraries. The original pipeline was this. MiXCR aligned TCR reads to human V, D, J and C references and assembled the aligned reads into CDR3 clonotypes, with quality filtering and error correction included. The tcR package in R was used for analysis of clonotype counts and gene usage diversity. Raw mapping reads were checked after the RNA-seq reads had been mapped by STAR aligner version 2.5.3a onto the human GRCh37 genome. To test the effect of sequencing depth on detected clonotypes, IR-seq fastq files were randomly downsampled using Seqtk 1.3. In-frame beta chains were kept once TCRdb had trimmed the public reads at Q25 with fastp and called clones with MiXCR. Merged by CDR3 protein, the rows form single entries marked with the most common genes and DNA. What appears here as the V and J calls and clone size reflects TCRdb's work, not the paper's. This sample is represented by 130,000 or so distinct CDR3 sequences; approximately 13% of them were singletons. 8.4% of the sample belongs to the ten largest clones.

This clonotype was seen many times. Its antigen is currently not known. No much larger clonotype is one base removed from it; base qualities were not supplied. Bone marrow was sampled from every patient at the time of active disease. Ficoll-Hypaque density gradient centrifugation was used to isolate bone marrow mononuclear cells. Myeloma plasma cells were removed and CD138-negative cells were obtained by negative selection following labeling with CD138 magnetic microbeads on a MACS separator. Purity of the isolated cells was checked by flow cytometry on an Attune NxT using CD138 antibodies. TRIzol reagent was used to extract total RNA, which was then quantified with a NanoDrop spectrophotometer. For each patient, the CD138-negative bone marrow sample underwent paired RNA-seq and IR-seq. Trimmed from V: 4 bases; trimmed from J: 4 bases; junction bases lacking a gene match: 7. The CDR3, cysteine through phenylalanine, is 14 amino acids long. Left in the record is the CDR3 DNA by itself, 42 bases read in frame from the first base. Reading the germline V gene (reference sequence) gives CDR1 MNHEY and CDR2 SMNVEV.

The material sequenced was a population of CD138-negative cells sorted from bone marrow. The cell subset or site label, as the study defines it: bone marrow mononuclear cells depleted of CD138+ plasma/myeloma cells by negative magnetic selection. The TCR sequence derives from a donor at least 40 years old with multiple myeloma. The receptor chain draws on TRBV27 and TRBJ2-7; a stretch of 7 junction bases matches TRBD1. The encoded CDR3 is CASSYGTEPYEQYF. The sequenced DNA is TGTGCCAGCAGTTATGGGACAGAGCCGTACGAGCAGTACTTC.